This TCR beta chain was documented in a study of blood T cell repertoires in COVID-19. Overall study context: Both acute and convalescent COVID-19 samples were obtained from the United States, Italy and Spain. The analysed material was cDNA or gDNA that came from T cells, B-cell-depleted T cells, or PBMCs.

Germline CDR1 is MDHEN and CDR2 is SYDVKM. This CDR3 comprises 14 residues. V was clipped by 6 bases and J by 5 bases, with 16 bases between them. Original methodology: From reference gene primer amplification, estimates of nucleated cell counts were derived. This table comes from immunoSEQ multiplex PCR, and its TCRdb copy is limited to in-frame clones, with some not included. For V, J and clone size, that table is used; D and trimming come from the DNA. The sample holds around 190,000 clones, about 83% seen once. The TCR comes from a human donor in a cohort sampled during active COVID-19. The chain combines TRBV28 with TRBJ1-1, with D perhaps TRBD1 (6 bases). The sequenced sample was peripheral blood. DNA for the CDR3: TGTGCCAGCAGCCCTCGACAGGCCGGGACTGAAGCTTTCTTT. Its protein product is CASSPRQAGTEAFF.